This entry features one T cell receptor (beta chain) sequence. The data were obtained in a study of OX40 agonist ivuxolimab in advanced cancers. Generated by immunoSEQ multiplex PCR, the TCRdb table keeps only in-frame clones and is missing some. The sample has 65,000 to 75,000 clones, around 87% seen once. Germline CDR1 and CDR2: MNHEY and SVGAGI. With 0 bases clipped from V and 8 bases from J, the junction kept 5 bases outside the gene matches. The CDR3 is made up of 15 amino acids. The chain is built from TRBV6-5 and TRBJ1-4; 8 bases agree with TRBD1. The sample consisted of CD4+ or CD8+ T cells sorted from blood, taken in a trial of the OX40 agonist ivuxolimab. This receptor was taken from an adult with an advanced solid tumor such as melanoma, head and neck, liver or kidney cancer. In DNA form, the CDR3 reads TGTGCCAGCAGTTACTCGGACAGGGTGAACGAAAAACTGTTTTTT. Translating gives CASSYSDRVNEKLFF.